These 32 T cell receptor beta chains were all obtained from the same sample, sequenced in a study of cytomegalovirus exposure and HLA in healthy donors. Researchers ran the PCR with 60 Vbeta and 13 Jbeta primers. Produced via immunoSEQ multiplex PCR; TCRdb's table is partial and in-frame only. This table has about 170,000 clones, approximately 80% appearing once. The material sequenced was PBMCs. Source of these receptors: a man aged 18 to 29 in good health and CMV-seronegative.

The chain uses TRBV11-3 and TRBJ2-5; 8 nucleotides line up with TRBD2. Trimming cost V 2 bases and J 5 bases; bases outside gene matches: 4. Looked up from germline, CDR1 is SGHNT and CDR2 is YENEEA. CDR3 length: 14 amino acids. In DNA form, the CDR3 reads TGTGCCAGCAGCTTAAAGCGGGAGTGGGAGACCCAGTACTTC. It is translated as CASSLKREWETQYF.

The chain links TRBV6-1 to TRBJ2-3; unclear D gene. Germline V lookup: CDR1 MNHNS, CDR2 SASEGT. The CDR3 spans 15 residues. The ends were cut back, 2 bases at V and 0 bases at J, with 9 bases in the middle. The chain's CDR3 is CASSEFPISTDTQYF. The CDR3 DNA reads as TGTGCCAGCAGTGAATTTCCCATTAGCACAGATACGCAGTATTTT.

The gene calls are TRBV10-3 and TRBJ1-2; possibly TRBD1 for D (5 bases). This CDR3 has 12 residues. Germline values: CDR1 ENHRY, CDR2 SYGVKD. V shed 4 bases and J shed 7 bases, with 10 bases lying between them. DNA of the CDR3: TGTGCCATCAGTGGGGCAGGGTTTGGCTACACCTTC. This gives the protein CAISGAGFGYTF.

The V call is TRBV27, the J call TRBJ2-1, with 8 positions matching TRBD2. CDR1 is MNHEY, CDR2 SMNVEV, per germline (reference sequence). This CDR3 is built from 18 residues. With 0 bases clipped from V and 5 bases from J, the junction kept 12 bases outside the gene matches. The CDR3 DNA follows: TGTGCCAGCAGTTTATCGGCCCCACTAGCGGTTTCGAACAATGAGCAGTTCTTC. Its protein product is CASSLSAPLAVSNNEQFF.

J is TRBJ2-4 and V is TRBV7-9; no clear D gene. With 10 bases removed from V and 0 bases from J, the gap between germline ends came to 10 bases. The CDR3 is 13 residues long. Germline V CDR1 and CDR2: SEHNR, FQNEAQ (reference sequence). The CDR3 protein is CATSVLAKNIQYF. The DNA of the CDR3 is TGTGCCACCTCTGTACTAGCCAAAAACATTCAGTACTTC.

V usage is TRBV15 and J usage is TRBJ1-2, with TRBD1 matching over 7 bases. Germline V gene sequence: CDR1 LNHNV, CDR2 YYDKDF (reference sequence). V gave up 2 bases and J gave up 4 bases; unmatched junction bases: 10. The CDR3 sequence is 16 residues long. The CDR3 spells CATSRLTGDWGYGYTF. CDR3 coding DNA: TGTGCCACCAGCAGACTAACAGGGGATTGGGGCTATGGCTACACCTTC.

This chain joins TRBV11-2 and TRBJ2-7; D might be TRBD2 (6 bases). Germline CDR1 is SGHAT and CDR2 is FQNNGV. The CDR3 extends over 16 amino acids. V was cut by 3 bases and J by 2 bases, with 17 bases left in between. The CDR3: CASSLRPSGVAYEQYF. CDR3 sequence (DNA): TGTGCCAGCAGCTTGCGGCCATCGGGGGTCGCCTACGAGCAGTACTTC.

The V gene is TRBV7-9, the J gene TRBJ2-3, with 7 positions matching TRBD2. Germline loops: CDR1 SEHNR, CDR2 FQNEAQ (reference sequence). V trimming: 5 bases; J trimming: 2 bases; junction bases outside the gene matches: 13. This CDR3 region has 17 residues. CDR3 DNA sequence: TGTGCCAGCAGCACCCCTCGGAGTAGCGGGTTCACAGATACGCAGTATTTT. Translation gives CASSTPRSSGFTDTQYF.

As regards this clone: Other DNA sequences in the sample encode the same CDR3. The chain combines TRBV5-1 with TRBJ2-7; 8 nucleotides line up with TRBD1. The ends lost 0 bases at V and 5 bases at J; junction bases unmatched: 4. The CDR3 runs 14 residues. CDR1 is SGHRS, CDR2 YFSETQ, per germline. CDR3 residues: CASSLGQGTDEQYF. CDR3 coding DNA: TGCGCCAGCAGCTTGGGACAGGGGACGGACGAGCAGTACTTC.

This clone appeared a single time. This sequence joins TRBV14 and TRBJ2-7; a weak D match, TRBD1 (8 bases). This CDR3 has 15 amino acids. Trimming removed 4 bases at V and 10 bases at J, with 23 bases between. Germline values: CDR1 SGHDN, CDR2 FVKESK. CDR3 sequence (DNA): TGTGCCAGCAGCCGGGGGGGGGACAGGCGCGGACCCCAGTACTTC. Protein sequence: CASSRGGDRRGPQYF.

The V call is TRBV5-6, the J call TRBJ2-5, with a tentative D call TRBD1 (6 bases). V was trimmed by 2 bases and J by 5 bases, leaving 13 bases between them. CDR3 length: 14 amino acids. CDR1 and CDR2 (germline): SGHDT, YYEEEE. Here the CDR3 DNA reads TGTGCCAGCAGCTTTACAGGGTGGAGGGAGACCCAGTACTTC. It yields the protein CASSFTGWRETQYF.

J is TRBJ1-5 and V is TRBV6-6, with 9 bases lining up with TRBD1. V lost 4 bases to trimming and J lost 5 bases; unmatched junction nucleotides: 9. This CDR3 has 16 amino acids. In germline, CDR1 is MNHNY, CDR2 SVGAGI (reference sequence). The CDR3 reads CASSSGTGIVDQPQHF. The CDR3 DNA is TGTGCCAGCAGTTCCGGGACAGGGATCGTCGATCAGCCCCAGCATTTT.

This chain uses TRBV4-1 with TRBJ1-6, with 10 positions matching TRBD1. V was pared by 4 bases and J by 7 bases, with 16 bases of the junction left unmatched. The CDR3 is made up of 19 amino acids. In germline, CDR1 is MGHRA, CDR2 YSYEKL. For the CDR3, the DNA is TGCGCCAGCAGCCCGATCCGGGACAGGGGCGTTTCCGCAAATTCACCCCTCCACTTT. Protein: CASSPIRDRGVSANSPLHF.

The chain combines TRBV5-1 with TRBJ2-4, with 10 nucleotides matching TRBD2. Germline CDR1 reads SGHRS; CDR2 reads YFSETQ. The CDR3 contains 14 residues. V lost 4 bases and J lost 5; bases outside the gene matches: 3. Here the CDR3 reads CASSPGTSENIQYF. CDR3 nucleotide sequence: TGCGCCAGCAGCCCGGGGACTAGCGAAAACATTCAGTACTTC.

The CDR3 DNA reads TGTGCCAGTAGAGGAATTTTGGGTGGGCCGGAAGCTAACTATGGCTACACCTTC. Translation: CASRGILGGPEANYGYTF. V is TRBV19 and J is TRBJ1-2; no reliable D call. The CDR3 spans 18 residues. The V end was cut by 6 bases, the J end by 0 bases, with 23 bases between. Germline CDR1 is LNHDA and CDR2 is SQIVND (reference sequence). The full variable domain, rest sourced from reference TRBV19 and TRBJ1-2, is DGGITQSPKYLFRKEGQNVTLSCEQNLNHDAMYWYRQDPGQGLRLIYYSQIVNDFQKGDIAEGYSVSREKKESFPLTVTSAQKNPTAFYLCASRGILGGPEANYGYTFGSGTRLTVV.

V usage is TRBV18 and J usage is TRBJ2-1; a weak D match, TRBD1 (5 bases). The CDR3 is made up of 16 amino acids. V was clipped by 1 base and J by 5 bases, with 15 bases between them. Germline CDR1 is KGHSH and CDR2 is LQKENI. The CDR3 protein is CASSPRAGSTNNEQFF. The CDR3 region has the DNA TGTGCCAGCTCACCACGCGCAGGGTCCACTAACAATGAGCAGTTCTTC.

V usage is TRBV5-1 and J usage is TRBJ1-4; tentatively, D is TRBD1 (5 bases). V was cut by 0 bases and J by 4 bases, with 25 bases left in between. Germline V gene lookup returns CDR1 SGHRS and CDR2 YFSETQ. The CDR3 runs 20 residues. The CDR3 coding sequence is TGCGCCAGCAGCTTGGTAGGACCGCTCCAGGGCCGGGGGGATAATGAAAAACTGTTTTTT. This translates into CASSLVGPLQGRGDNEKLFF.

The CDR3 DNA reads TGCGCCAGCAGCCTACAGACCCAGCGGGAGACTTTCTTT. This encodes CASSLQTQRETFF. J is TRBJ1-1 and V is TRBV4-1; D gene ambiguous. The germline V gene has CDR1 MGHRA and CDR2 YSYEKL. CDR3 length equals 13 residues. With 4 bases removed from V and 12 bases from J, the gap between germline ends came to 18 bases.

This clone showed up just once. In DNA, the CDR3 is TGTGCCAGCAGCTTGCAAGCGGGGGGAGCCAATGAGCAGTTCTTC. This gives the protein CASSLQAGGANEQFF. V is TRBV7-6 and J is TRBJ2-1; TRBD2 aligns across 9 bases. With 3 bases clipped from V and 6 bases from J, the junction kept 6 bases outside the gene matches. Germline values: CDR1 SGHVS, CDR2 FNYEAQ. The CDR3 is 15 residues long.

J is TRBJ2-7 and V is TRBV2; TRBD2 aligns across 7 bases. Germline CDR1 is SNHLY and CDR2 is FYNNEI. The CDR3 extends over 12 amino acids. V gave up 5 bases and J gave up 6 bases; unmatched junction bases: 4. In nucleotides, the CDR3 is TGTGCCAGCAGTTTGGGGGGGAGCGAGCAGTACTTC. As protein: CASSLGGSEQYF.

The chain couples TRBV10-1 to TRBJ1-5; a weak D match, TRBD1 (6 bases). Trimming took off 8 bases at V and 2 bases at J, with 25 bases between the two ends. The CDR3 length is 18 residues. The germline gives CDR1 WNHNN, CDR2 SYGVQD (reference sequence). CDR3 sequence: CASRNRGTPFNGNQPQHF. The CDR3 DNA sequence: TGCGCCAGCCGAAACAGAGGGACACCTTTTAATGGCAATCAGCCCCAGCATTTT.

CDR3 nucleotides: TGCGCCAGCAGCCAGGATGCTACCTCCTACAATGAGCAGTTCTTC. Translated: CASSQDATSYNEQFF. The chain employs TRBV5-1 and TRBJ2-1; D remains unclear. Germline V gene lookup returns CDR1 SGHRS and CDR2 YFSETQ. This CDR3 contains 15 residues. Trimming left V 4 bases short and J 0 bases short, with 11 bases between.

The chain links TRBV7-8 to TRBJ1-3, with 7 bases aligning to TRBD1. The CDR3 sequence is 13 residues long. V shed 9 bases and J 6 bases; nucleotides not matched to a gene: 8. The germline gives CDR1 SGHVS, CDR2 FQNEAQ. This chain's CDR3 is CASGQASLNTIYF. CDR3 sequence (DNA): TGTGCCAGTGGACAGGCTTCTTTAAACACCATATATTTT.

This sequence joins TRBV29-1 and TRBJ1-1, with 8 bases fitting TRBD1. The V and J ends lost 0 bases and 5 bases, in that order; junction bases with no gene match: 2. CDR3 length: 13 amino acids. Germline V gene data show CDR1 as SQVTM and CDR2 as ANQGSEA. DNA for the CDR3: TGCAGCGTTGAAGACAGGGGGCGGACTGAAGCTTTCTTT. Its translation: CSVEDRGRTEAFF.

The chain recombines TRBV6-5 with TRBJ2-7; tentatively, D is TRBD2 (5 bases). Germline CDR1 reads MNHEY; CDR2 reads SVGAGI. The CDR3 sequence is 14 residues long. V lost 6 bases and J 0 bases, leaving 12 bases between the germline ends. CDR3 region: CASSRGFASYEQYF. In nucleotides, the CDR3 is TGTGCCAGCAGCCGGGGTTTTGCCTCCTACGAGCAGTACTTC.

The V gene is TRBV29-1, the J gene TRBJ2-5; no reliable D call. Germline-derived CDR1 and CDR2 are SQVTM and ANQGSEA. V lost 0 bases to trimming and J lost 4 bases, with 9 bases between them. The CDR3 has 13 amino acids. The CDR3 DNA reads TGCAGCGTTGAAGATAGGAGTGGAGAGACCCAGTACTTC. Residues: CSVEDRSGETQYF. Using reference TRBV29-1 and TRBJ2-5 for the parts outside the CDR3, the full variable domain is SAVISQKPSRDICQRGTSLTIQCQVDSQVTMMFWYRQQPGQSLTLIATANQGSEATYESGFVIDKFPISRPNLTFSTLTVSNMSPEDSSIYLCSVEDRSGETQYFGPGTRLLVL.

The rearrangement uses TRBV5-5 and TRBJ2-1, with 10 nucleotides matching TRBD2. Germline V CDR1 and CDR2: SGHKS, YYEKEE (reference sequence). The V gene end was trimmed by 1 base and the J gene end by 0 bases; junction bases not matched to a gene: 1. The CDR3 runs to 16 residues. CDR3 region: CASSLPSGSSYNEQFF. DNA of the CDR3: TGTGCCAGCAGCTTGCCTAGCGGGAGCTCCTACAATGAGCAGTTCTTC.

This chain links TRBV5-1 with TRBJ2-4, with D tentatively TRBD2 (6 bases). The CDR3 consists of 13 residues. The V end lost 2 bases, the J end lost 9 bases, and 12 bases lay between the germline ends. Germline assignment: CDR1 SGHRS and CDR2 YFSETQ. The CDR3 is CASSFRDFGIQYF. In DNA, the CDR3 is TGCGCCAGCAGCTTCCGGGACTTCGGCATTCAGTACTTC.

Remarks on this clone: Within the sample, other DNA sequences also encode this same CDR3. The chain combines TRBV27 with TRBJ2-7; perhaps TRBD1 as D (5 bases). V was cut by 7 bases and J by 2 bases, with 9 bases left in between. Germline lookup yields CDR1 MNHEY and CDR2 SMNVEV (reference sequence). CDR3 length: 12 residues. Written as DNA, the CDR3 is TGTGCCAGCACTTCGACAGCCTACGAGCAGTACTTC. Translated, it gives CASTSTAYEQYF.

The chain is built from TRBV9 and TRBJ2-3, with 9 nucleotides matching TRBD2. The CDR3 runs to 15 residues. Germline CDR1 is SGDLS and CDR2 is YYNGEE. After removal of 2 bases from V and 2 bases from J, the junction contained 3 bases not matched to a gene. The CDR3 is CASSVGTSYTDTQYF. The DNA for the CDR3 is TGTGCCAGCAGCGTCGGGACTAGCTACACAGATACGCAGTATTTT.

V is TRBV27 and J is TRBJ2-1; TRBD1 matches 9 bases. The length of the CDR3 is 15 residues. Trimming took 4 bases from V and 2 from J; bases not matched to a gene: 3. Germline CDR1 reads MNHEY; CDR2 reads SMNVEV (reference sequence). CDR3: CASSSDRGTYNEQFF. CDR3 nucleotides: TGTGCCAGCAGTTCGGACAGGGGCACCTACAATGAGCAGTTCTTC.

The chain uses TRBV7-9 and TRBJ2-7; 10 bases agree with TRBD1. Germline lookup yields CDR1 SEHNR and CDR2 FQNEAQ (reference sequence). This CDR3 comprises 13 residues. The V and J ends lost 6 bases and 4 bases, in that order; junction bases with no gene match: 3. The CDR3 DNA is TGTGCCAGCAGGGGACAGGGGCAATACGAGCAGTACTTC. It codes for CASRGQGQYEQYF. Looking up the rest from reference TRBV7-9 and TRBJ2-7 gives the full variable domain: DTGVSQNPRHKITKRGQNVTFRCDPISEHNRLYWYRQTLGQGPEFLTYFQNEAQLEKSRLLSDRFSAERPKGSFSTLEIQRTEQGDSAMYLCASRGQGQYEQYFGPGTRLTVT.